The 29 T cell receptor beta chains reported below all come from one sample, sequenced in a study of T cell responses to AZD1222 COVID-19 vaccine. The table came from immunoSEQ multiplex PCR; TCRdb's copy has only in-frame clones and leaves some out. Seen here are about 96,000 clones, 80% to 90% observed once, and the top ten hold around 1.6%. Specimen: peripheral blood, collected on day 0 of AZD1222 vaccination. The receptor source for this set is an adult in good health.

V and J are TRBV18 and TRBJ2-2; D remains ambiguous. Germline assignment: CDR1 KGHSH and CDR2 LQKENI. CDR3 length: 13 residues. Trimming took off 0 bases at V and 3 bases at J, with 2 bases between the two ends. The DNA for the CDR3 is TGTGCCAGCTCACCACCGTACACCGGGGAGCTGTTTTTT. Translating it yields CASSPPYTGELFF.

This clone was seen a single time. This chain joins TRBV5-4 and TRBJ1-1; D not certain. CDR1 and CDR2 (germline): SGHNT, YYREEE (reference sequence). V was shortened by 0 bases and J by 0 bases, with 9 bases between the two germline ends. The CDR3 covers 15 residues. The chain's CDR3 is CASSLGASVNTEAFF. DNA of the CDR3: TGTGCCAGCAGCTTGGGTGCGTCAGTGAACACTGAAGCTTTCTTT.

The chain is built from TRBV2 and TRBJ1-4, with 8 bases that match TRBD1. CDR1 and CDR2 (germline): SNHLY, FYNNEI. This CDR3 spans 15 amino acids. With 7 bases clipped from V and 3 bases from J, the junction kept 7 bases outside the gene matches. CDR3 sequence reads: CASIRDRGANEKLFF. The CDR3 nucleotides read TGTGCCAGCATCCGAGACAGGGGTGCTAATGAAAAACTGTTTTTT.

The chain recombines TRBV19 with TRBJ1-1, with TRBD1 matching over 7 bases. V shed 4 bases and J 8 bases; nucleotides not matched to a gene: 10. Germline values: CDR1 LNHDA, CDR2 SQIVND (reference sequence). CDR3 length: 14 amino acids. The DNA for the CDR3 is TGTGCCAGTAGTAACCGGGACAGAACAGCCGAAGCTTTCTTT. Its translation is CASSNRDRTAEAFF. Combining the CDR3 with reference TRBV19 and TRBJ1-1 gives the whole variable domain DGGITQSPKYLFRKEGQNVTLSCEQNLNHDAMYWYRQDPGQGLRLIYYSQIVNDFQKGDIAEGYSVSREKKESFPLTVTSAQKNPTAFYLCASSNRDRTAEAFFGQGTRLTVV.

The CDR3 bases are TGTGCCAGCAGTTTGGTCAGGCACGGGGAGCTGTTTTTT. This encodes CASSLVRHGELFF. The chain couples TRBV28 to TRBJ2-2; D gene unclear. The V gene lost 3 bases and the J gene lost 7 bases, with 9 bases spanning the gap. The CDR3 covers 13 residues. Germline CDR1 is MDHEN and CDR2 is SYDVKM.

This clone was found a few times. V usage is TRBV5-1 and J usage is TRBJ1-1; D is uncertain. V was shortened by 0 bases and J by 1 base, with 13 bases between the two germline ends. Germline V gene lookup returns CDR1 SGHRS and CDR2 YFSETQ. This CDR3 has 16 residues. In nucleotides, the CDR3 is TGCGCCAGCAGCTTGGACCCCGGGGAATCGAACACTGAAGCTTTCTTT. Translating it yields CASSLDPGESNTEAFF.

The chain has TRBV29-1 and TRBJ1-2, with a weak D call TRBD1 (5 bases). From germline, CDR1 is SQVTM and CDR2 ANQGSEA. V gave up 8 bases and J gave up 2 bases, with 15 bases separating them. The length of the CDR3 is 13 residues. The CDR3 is CSTSGGVNYGYTF. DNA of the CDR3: TGCAGCACCTCCGGGGGTGTCAACTATGGCTACACCTTC.

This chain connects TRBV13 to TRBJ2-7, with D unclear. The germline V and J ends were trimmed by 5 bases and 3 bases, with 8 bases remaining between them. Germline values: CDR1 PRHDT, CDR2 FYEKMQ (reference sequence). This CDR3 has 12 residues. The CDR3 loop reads CASSIDNYEQYF. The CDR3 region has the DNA TGTGCCAGCAGCATTGACAACTACGAGCAGTACTTC.

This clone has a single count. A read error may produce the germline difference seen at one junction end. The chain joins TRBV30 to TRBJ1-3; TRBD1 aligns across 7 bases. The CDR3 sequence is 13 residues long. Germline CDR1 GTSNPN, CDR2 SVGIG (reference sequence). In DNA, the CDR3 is TGTGCCTGGAGTAAAACGTATACAGGGGATATGGATTTT. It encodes CAWSKTYTGDMDF.

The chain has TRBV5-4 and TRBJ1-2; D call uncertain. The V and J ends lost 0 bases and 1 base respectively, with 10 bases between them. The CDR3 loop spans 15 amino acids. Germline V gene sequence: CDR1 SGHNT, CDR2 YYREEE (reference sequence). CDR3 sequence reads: CASSLGDPGNYGYTF. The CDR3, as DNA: TGTGCCAGCAGCTTGGGCGACCCGGGTAACTATGGCTACACCTTC.

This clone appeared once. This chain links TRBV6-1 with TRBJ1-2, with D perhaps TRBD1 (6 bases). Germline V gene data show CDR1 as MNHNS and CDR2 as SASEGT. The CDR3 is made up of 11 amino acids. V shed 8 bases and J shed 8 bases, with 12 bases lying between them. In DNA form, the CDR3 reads TGTGCCAGCGGGGGGGGGCAGGGCTACACCTTC. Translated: CASGGGQGYTF.

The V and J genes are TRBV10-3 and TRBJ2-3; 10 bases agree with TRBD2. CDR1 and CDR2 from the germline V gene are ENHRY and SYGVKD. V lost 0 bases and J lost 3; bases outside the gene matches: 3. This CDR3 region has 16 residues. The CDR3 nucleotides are TGTGCCATCAGTGAGTCGGCTAGCGGGGGTACAGATACGCAGTATTTT. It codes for CAISESASGGTDTQYF.

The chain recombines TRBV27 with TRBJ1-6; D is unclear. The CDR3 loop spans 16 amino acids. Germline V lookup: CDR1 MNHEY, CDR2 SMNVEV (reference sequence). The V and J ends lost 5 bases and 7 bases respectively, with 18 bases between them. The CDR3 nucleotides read TGTGCCAGCAGTCCCCCCCTTAGGGCGAAGAATTCACCCCTCCACTTT. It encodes CASSPPLRAKNSPLHF.

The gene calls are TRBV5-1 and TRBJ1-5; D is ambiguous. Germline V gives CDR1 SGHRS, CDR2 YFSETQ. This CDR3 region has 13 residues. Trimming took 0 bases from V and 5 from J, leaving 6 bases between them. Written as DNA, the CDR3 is TGCGCCAGCAGCTTGGCTGGGGATCAGCCCCAGCATTTT. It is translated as CASSLAGDQPQHF.

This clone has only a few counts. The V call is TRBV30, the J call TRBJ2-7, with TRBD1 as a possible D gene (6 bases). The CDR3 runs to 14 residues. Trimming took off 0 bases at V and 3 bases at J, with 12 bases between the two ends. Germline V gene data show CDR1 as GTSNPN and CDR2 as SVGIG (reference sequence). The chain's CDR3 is CAWSVVGGGYEQYF. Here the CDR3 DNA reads TGTGCCTGGAGTGTGGTAGGGGGTGGCTACGAGCAGTACTTC. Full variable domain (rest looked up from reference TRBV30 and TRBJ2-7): SQTIHQWPATLVQPVGSPLSLECTVEGTSNPNLYWYRQAAGRGLQLLFYSVGIGQISSEVPQNLSASRPQDRQFILSSKKLLLSDSGFYLCAWSVVGGGYEQYFGPGTRLTVT.

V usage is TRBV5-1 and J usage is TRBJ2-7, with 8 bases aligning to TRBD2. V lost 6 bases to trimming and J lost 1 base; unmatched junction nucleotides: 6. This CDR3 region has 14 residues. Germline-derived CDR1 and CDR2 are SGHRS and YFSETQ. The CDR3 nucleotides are TGCGCCAGCAAACTAGCGGTAAATTCCTACGAGCAGTACTTC. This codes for CASKLAVNSYEQYF.

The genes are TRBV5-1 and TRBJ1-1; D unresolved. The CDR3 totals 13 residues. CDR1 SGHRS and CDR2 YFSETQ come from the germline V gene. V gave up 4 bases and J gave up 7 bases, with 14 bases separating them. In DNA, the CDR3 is TGCGCCAGCAGCCCCGGCGGCGGACTTGAAGCTTTCTTT. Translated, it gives CASSPGGGLEAFF.

CDR3 DNA sequence: TGTGCCAGCAGCTTGGGCGCAGGGGTCAATGAGCAGTTCTTC. It specifies CASSLGAGVNEQFF. The chain combines TRBV7-2 with TRBJ2-1; maybe TRBD1 (6 bases). There are 14 residues in the CDR3. V was shortened by 3 bases and J by 6 bases, with 12 bases between the two germline ends. Germline V CDR1 and CDR2: SGHTA, FQGNSA. The whole variable domain, remainder taken from reference TRBV7-2 and TRBJ2-1, is GAGVSQSPSNKVTEKGKDVELRCDPISGHTALYWYRQSLGQGLEFLIYFQGNSAPDKSGLPSDRFSAERTGGSVSTLTIQRTQQEDSAVYLCASSLGAGVNEQFFGPGTRLTVL.

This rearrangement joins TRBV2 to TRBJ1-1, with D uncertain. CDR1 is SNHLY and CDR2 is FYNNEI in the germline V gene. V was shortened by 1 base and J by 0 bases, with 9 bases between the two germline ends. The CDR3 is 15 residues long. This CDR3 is CASSEVLPMNTEAFF. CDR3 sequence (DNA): TGTGCCAGCAGTGAAGTACTTCCCATGAACACTGAAGCTTTCTTT.

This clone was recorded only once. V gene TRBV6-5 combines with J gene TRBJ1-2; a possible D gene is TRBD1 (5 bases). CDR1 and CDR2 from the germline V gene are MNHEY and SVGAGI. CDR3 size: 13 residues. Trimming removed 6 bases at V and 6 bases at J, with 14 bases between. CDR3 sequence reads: CASRNVMGDGYTF. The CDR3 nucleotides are TGTGCCAGCAGAAACGTCATGGGGGATGGCTACACCTTC.

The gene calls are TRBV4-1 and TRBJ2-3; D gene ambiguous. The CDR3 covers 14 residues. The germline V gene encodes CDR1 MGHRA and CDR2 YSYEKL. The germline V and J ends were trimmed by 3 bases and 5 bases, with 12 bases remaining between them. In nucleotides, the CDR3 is TGCGCCAGCAGCCAGTTACCTTCTGGAGATACGCAGTATTTT. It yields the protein CASSQLPSGDTQYF.

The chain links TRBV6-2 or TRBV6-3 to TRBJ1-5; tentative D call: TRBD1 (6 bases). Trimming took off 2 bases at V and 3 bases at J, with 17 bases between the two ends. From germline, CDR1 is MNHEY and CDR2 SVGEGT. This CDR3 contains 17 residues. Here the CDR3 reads CASSYDEGGGLNQPQHF. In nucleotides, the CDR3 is TGTGCCAGCAGTTACGACGAGGGGGGGGGACTCAATCAGCCCCAGCATTTT.

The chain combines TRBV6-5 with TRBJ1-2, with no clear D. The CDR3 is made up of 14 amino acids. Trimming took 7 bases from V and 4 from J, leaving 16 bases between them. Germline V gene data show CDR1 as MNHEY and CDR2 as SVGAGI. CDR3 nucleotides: TGTGCCAGCACATTGGGGTTAGCCGGCTATGGCTACACCTTC. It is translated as CASTLGLAGYGYTF.

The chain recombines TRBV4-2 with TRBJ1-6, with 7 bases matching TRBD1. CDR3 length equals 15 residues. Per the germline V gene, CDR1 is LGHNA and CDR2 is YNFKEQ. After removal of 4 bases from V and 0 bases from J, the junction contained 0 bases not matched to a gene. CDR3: CASSRDSSYNSPLHF. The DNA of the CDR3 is TGTGCCAGCAGCCGGGACAGCTCCTATAATTCACCCCTCCACTTT.

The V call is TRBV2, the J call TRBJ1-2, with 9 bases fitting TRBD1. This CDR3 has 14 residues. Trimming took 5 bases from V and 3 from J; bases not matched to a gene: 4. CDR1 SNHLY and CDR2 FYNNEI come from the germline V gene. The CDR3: CASSTQGADYGYTF. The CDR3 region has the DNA TGTGCCAGCAGTACACAGGGGGCGGACTATGGCTACACCTTC.

The CDR3 DNA reads TGTGCCAGCAGTTTAATGGGTCAGCCCCAGCATTTT. Its translation is CASSLMGQPQHF. The gene calls are TRBV12-3 or TRBV12-4 and TRBJ1-5; D is undetermined. The V and J ends lost 2 bases and 6 bases respectively, with 5 bases between them. This CDR3 contains 12 residues.

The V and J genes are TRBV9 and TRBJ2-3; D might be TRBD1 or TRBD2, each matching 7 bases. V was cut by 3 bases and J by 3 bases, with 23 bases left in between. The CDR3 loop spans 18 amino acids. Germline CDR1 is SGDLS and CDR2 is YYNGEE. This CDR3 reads CASSEVQPGGQSTDTQYF. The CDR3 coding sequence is TGTGCCAGCAGCGAAGTCCAGCCGGGGGGACAGAGTACAGATACGCAGTATTTT.

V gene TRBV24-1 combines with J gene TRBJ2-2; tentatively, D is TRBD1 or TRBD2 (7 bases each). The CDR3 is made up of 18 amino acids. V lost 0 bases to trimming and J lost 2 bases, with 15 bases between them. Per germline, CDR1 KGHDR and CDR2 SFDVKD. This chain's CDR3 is CATSDLQGRGPNTGELFF. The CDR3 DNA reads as TGTGCCACCAGTGATTTGCAGGGGAGGGGGCCTAACACCGGGGAGCTGTTTTTT.

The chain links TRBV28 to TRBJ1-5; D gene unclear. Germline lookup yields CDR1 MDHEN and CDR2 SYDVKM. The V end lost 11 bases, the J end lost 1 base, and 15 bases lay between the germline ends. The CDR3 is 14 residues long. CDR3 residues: CASGVQMSNQPQHF. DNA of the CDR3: TGTGCCTCCGGGGTCCAGATGAGCAATCAGCCCCAGCATTTT. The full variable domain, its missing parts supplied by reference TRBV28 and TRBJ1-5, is DVKVTQSSRYLVKRTGEKVFLECVQDMDHENMFWYRQDPGLGLRLIYFSYDVKMKEKGDIPEGYSVSREKKERFSLILESASTNQTSMYLCASGVQMSNQPQHFGDGTRLSIL.